Presented here are 20 T cell receptor beta chains from one specimen sequenced in a study of blood T cell repertoires in COVID-19. Sequencing used immunoSEQ multiplex PCR; TCRdb keeps in-frame clones, though not all of them. The table lists around 180,000 clones, under 80% of them singletons. Sample: PBMCs or T cells enriched from blood (not recorded which). The receptor source for this set is a woman aged 45-65 years with acute COVID-19.

The chain is built from TRBV10-3 and TRBJ1-6; 7 bases agree with TRBD1. Germline CDR1 is ENHRY and CDR2 is SYGVKD. Germline trimming cut 0 bases from V and 7 bases from J; bases unmatched to any gene: 6. The CDR3 spans 16 residues. This chain's CDR3 is CAISESAGTDNSPLHF. The CDR3 DNA is TGTGCCATCAGTGAGTCGGCGGGGACAGACAATTCACCCCTCCACTTT.

The rearrangement joins TRBV5-1 to TRBJ1-1, with D hard to call. Germline CDR1 reads SGHRS; CDR2 reads YFSETQ. Trimming took off 0 bases at V and 3 bases at J, with 12 bases between the two ends. CDR3 size: 15 residues. The CDR3 nucleotides read TGCGCCAGCAGCTTGGCCGCGTCGGGATACACTGAAGCTTTCTTT. It translates to CASSLAASGYTEAFF.

The chain links TRBV6-5 to TRBJ1-1; D is undetermined. The CDR3 has 15 residues. Germline CDR1 MNHEY, CDR2 SVGAGI. V was trimmed by 4 bases and J by 4 bases, leaving 16 bases between them. The CDR3 protein is CASSFLGRSTTEAFF. The CDR3 DNA reads TGTGCCAGCAGTTTCCTCGGCAGGTCTACCACTGAAGCTTTCTTT.

V is TRBV5-6 and J is TRBJ1-2, with 11 bases lining up with TRBD1. V lost 2 bases to trimming and J lost 2 bases; unmatched junction nucleotides: 8. The CDR3 totals 17 residues. Germline assignment: CDR1 SGHDT and CDR2 YYEEEE. The CDR3 sequence: CASSLISRTGGNYGYTF. CDR3 DNA sequence: TGTGCCAGCAGCTTAATCTCTAGGACAGGGGGCAACTATGGCTACACCTTC.

The V call is TRBV20-1, the J call TRBJ2-7, with 10 nucleotides matching TRBD2. CDR3 size: 14 residues. V lost 3 bases, J lost 2 bases, and 4 bases stayed unmatched. The germline V gene encodes CDR1 DFQATT and CDR2 SNEGSKA (reference sequence). DNA of the CDR3: TGCAGTGCTAGTATAGCGGGGGGCCCCTACGAGCAGTACGTC. Translating gives CSASIAGGPYEQYV.

The chain is built from TRBV9 and TRBJ2-1; D gene uncertain. This CDR3 is built from 17 residues. V lost 4 bases and J 3 bases, leaving 20 bases between the germline ends. CDR1 is SGDLS, CDR2 YYNGEE, per germline. The CDR3 bases are TGTGCCAGCAGCCCCTCCCGACTCTCCTCGGGCTACAATGAGCAGTTCTTC. Translation: CASSPSRLSSGYNEQFF.

This clone was recorded a few times. The CDR3 DNA sequence: TGTGCCAGCAGTTACTCGCAGGGGAATTCACCCCTCCACTTT. Its translation: CASSYSQGNSPLHF. V usage is TRBV6-5 and J usage is TRBJ1-6, with a tentative D call TRBD1 (6 bases). Germline-derived CDR1 and CDR2 are MNHEY and SVGAGI. Between the trimmed V and J ends, which lost 0 bases and 7 bases, there was a span of 7 bases. The CDR3 spans 14 residues.

This clone was detected a few times. The CDR3: CAWSPRTAGFGEKLFF. CDR3 bases: TGTGCCTGGAGTCCCCGGACGGCAGGGTTTGGAGAAAAACTGTTTTTT. The genes are TRBV30 and TRBJ1-4, with D possibly TRBD1 on 5 matching bases. V lost 2 bases and J 8 bases, leaving 21 bases between the germline ends. CDR1 is GTSNPN and CDR2 is SVGIG in the germline V gene (reference sequence). The CDR3 spans 16 residues.

V and J are TRBV19 and TRBJ1-1; possibly TRBD1 for D (5 bases). Trimming left V 2 bases short and J 4 bases short, with 11 bases between. Germline V lookup: CDR1 LNHDA, CDR2 SQIVND (reference sequence). This CDR3 spans 14 amino acids. As DNA, the CDR3 is TGTGCCAGTAGTATACAGGGCGCTGCCACTGAAGCTTTCTTT. It encodes CASSIQGAATEAFF.

This chain joins TRBV10-3 and TRBJ2-5, with a tentative D call TRBD2 (5 bases). The CDR3 consists of 10 residues. V was trimmed by 10 bases and J by 3 bases, leaving 6 bases between them. Germline-derived CDR1 and CDR2 are ENHRY and SYGVKD. In nucleotides, the CDR3 is TGTGCCACGGGAAAAGAGACCCAGTACTTC. As protein: CATGKETQYF.

The V call is TRBV28, the J call TRBJ1-6; D is unresolved. Germline lookup yields CDR1 MDHEN and CDR2 SYDVKM. CDR3 size: 15 residues. V gave up 1 base and J gave up 1 base, with 5 bases separating them. CDR3 sequence: CASSLLQSYNSPLHF. DNA of the CDR3: TGTGCCAGCAGTTTATTGCAGTCCTATAATTCACCCCTCCACTTT.

The table lists this clone with a few counts. The chain is built from TRBV19 and TRBJ2-5, with 10 bases fitting TRBD2. Per the germline V gene, CDR1 is LNHDA and CDR2 is SQIVND (reference sequence). With 1 base clipped from V and 5 bases from J, the junction kept 4 bases outside the gene matches. This CDR3 is 15 amino acids long. As DNA, the CDR3 is TGTGCCAGTAGTATAGGGGGACTAGCGATGGAGACCCAGTACTTC. Its translation: CASSIGGLAMETQYF.

The V call is TRBV5-1, the J call TRBJ1-6; maybe TRBD1 (5 bases). The germline V gene has CDR1 SGHRS and CDR2 YFSETQ. Deletions cut 2 bases from V and 7 bases from J, with 10 bases between. The CDR3 has 14 residues. The CDR3 region has the DNA TGCGCCAGCAGCTTAACCGGACAAAATTCACCCCTCCACTTT. Protein sequence: CASSLTGQNSPLHF.

V usage is TRBV7-9 and J usage is TRBJ2-5; 9 bases align to TRBD2. CDR3 length equals 14 residues. Trimming cost V 5 bases and J 5 bases; bases outside gene matches: 6. In germline, CDR1 is SEHNR, CDR2 FQNEAQ (reference sequence). The CDR3 loop is CASSLASGAETQYF. The DNA for the CDR3 is TGTGCCAGCAGCCTGGCTAGCGGGGCGGAGACCCAGTACTTC. Full variable domain (outside the CDR3, taken from reference TRBV7-9 and TRBJ2-5): DTGVSQNPRHKITKRGQNVTFRCDPISEHNRLYWYRQTLGQGPEFLTYFQNEAQLEKSRLLSDRFSAERPKGSFSTLEIQRTEQGDSAMYLCASSLASGAETQYFGPGTRLLVL.

The chain combines TRBV5-1 with TRBJ1-1; D is possibly TRBD1 (5 bases). Germline CDR1 SGHRS, CDR2 YFSETQ. Deletions cut 6 bases from V and 4 bases from J, with 16 bases between. This CDR3 contains 14 residues. The CDR3 region has the DNA TGCGCCAGCAACTGGGGAGGGGAAAGCACTGAAGCTTTCTTT. Translation: CASNWGGESTEAFF. Together with reference TRBV5-1 and TRBJ1-1, the CDR3 gives the full variable domain: KAGVTQTPRYLIKTRGQQVTLSCSPISGHRSVSWYQQTPGQGLQFLFEYFSETQRNKGNFPGRFSGRQFSNSRSEMNVSTLELGDSALYLCASNWGGESTEAFFGQGTRLTVV.

This clone is a singleton in its sample. The chain carries TRBV28 and TRBJ2-3, with D possibly TRBD2 on 5 matching bases. The length of the CDR3 is 14 residues. Germline loops: CDR1 MDHEN, CDR2 SYDVKM. The ends were cut back, 7 bases at V and 4 bases at J, with 15 bases in the middle. Written as DNA, the CDR3 is TGTGCCAGCACACCCCTCCGCGGGTCAGATACGCAGTATTTT. The encoded protein is CASTPLRGSDTQYF.

V gene TRBV6-4 combines with J gene TRBJ1-2; 8 nucleotides line up with TRBD1. From germline, CDR1 is MRHNA and CDR2 SNTAGT. The CDR3 extends over 13 amino acids. J lost 7 bases, V lost 3 bases, and 4 bases had no gene match. CDR3 DNA: TGTGCCAGCAGTGAGGGGACAGGTTTTGGCTACACCTTC. It codes for CASSEGTGFGYTF.

This chain links TRBV6-5 with TRBJ2-3; 8 nucleotides line up with TRBD1. CDR3 size: 16 residues. Germline values: CDR1 MNHEY, CDR2 SVGAGI. After removal of 4 bases from V and 4 bases from J, the junction contained 10 bases not matched to a gene. The CDR3 coding sequence is TGTGCCAGCAGTTGGAGAAGGACAGGGATCCCAGATACGCAGTATTTT. It translates to CASSWRRTGIPDTQYF.

This clone was seen only a few times. This sequence joins TRBV27 and TRBJ1-1, with D perhaps matching TRBD1 (6 bases). Trimming removed 3 bases from V and 4 bases from J, with 6 bases in between. Germline V gene lookup returns CDR1 MNHEY and CDR2 SMNVEV (reference sequence). The CDR3 is made up of 12 amino acids. CDR3: CASSFRGTEAFF. Written as DNA, the CDR3 is TGTGCCAGCAGTTTCAGGGGCACTGAAGCTTTCTTT.

The sample holds many counts of this clone. The rearrangement uses TRBV12-2 and TRBJ1-1. TRBV12-2 corresponds to a pseudogene. CDR3 length equals 8 residues. The DNA of the CDR3 is TGTGCAAGTCGCTGTGTAGTCTTT. Its translation: CASRCVVF.